This T cell receptor beta chain was recovered during a study of cytomegalovirus exposure and HLA in healthy donors. The CDR3 length is 15 residues. Germline loops: CDR1 MNHNS, CDR2 SASEGT. V was pared by 4 bases and J by 3 bases, with 13 bases between. The PCR used 60 Vbeta and 13 Jbeta primers. Only in-frame clones appear in the TCRdb table, and some are missing; sequencing was by immunoSEQ multiplex PCR. The sample lists around 200,000 clones; 80% to 85% were seen once. Each donor was nominally healthy when sampled (though unrecorded immune exposures were likely). Overall study results and limits: Overall, under 200 TCR beta chains were annotated as cytomegalovirus-associated. In a later analysis, common viral pathogens appeared linked to several of the most significant clusters. Later on, an analysis showed TCR association rates differing by HLA locus, with DRB1 the most and HLA-C the fewest.

Worth noting for this clone: Its antigen remains unidentified.

The origin of this receptor is a woman younger than 35 in good health and CMV-seronegative. The rearrangement uses TRBV6-1 and TRBJ1-3; D is perhaps TRBD1 (6 bases). Sequences were obtained from PBMCs. The CDR3 region is CASSVTGLSGNTIYF. The CDR3 region has the DNA TGTGCCAGCAGTGTTACAGGGCTAAGTGGAAACACCATATATTTT.